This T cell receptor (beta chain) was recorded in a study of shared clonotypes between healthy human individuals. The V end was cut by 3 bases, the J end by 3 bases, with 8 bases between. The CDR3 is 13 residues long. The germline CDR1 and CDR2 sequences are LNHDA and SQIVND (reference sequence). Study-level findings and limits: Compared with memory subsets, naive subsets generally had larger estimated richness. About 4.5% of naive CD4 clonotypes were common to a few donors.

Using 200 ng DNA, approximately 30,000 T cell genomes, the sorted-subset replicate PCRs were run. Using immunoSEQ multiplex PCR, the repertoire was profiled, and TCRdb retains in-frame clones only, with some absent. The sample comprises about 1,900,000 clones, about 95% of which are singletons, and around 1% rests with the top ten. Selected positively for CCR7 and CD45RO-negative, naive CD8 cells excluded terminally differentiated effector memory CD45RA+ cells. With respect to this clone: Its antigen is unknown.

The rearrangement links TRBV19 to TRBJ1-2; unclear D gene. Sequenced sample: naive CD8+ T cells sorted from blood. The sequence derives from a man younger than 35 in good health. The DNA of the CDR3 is TGTGCCAGTAGTATTGGAGAGGACTATGGCTACACCTTC. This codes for CASSIGEDYGYTF.